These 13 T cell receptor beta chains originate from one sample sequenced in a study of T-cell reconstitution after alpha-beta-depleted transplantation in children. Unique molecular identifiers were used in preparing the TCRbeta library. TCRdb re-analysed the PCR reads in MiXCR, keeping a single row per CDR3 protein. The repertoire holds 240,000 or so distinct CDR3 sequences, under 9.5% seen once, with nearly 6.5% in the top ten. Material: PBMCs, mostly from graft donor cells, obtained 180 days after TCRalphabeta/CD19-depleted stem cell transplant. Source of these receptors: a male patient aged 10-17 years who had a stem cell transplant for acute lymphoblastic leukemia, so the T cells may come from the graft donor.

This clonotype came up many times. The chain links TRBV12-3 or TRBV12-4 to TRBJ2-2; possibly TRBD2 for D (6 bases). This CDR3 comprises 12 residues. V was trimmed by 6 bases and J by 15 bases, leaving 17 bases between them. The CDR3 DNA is TGTGCCAGCAGCTCCATCCCGGGGAGGTTGTTTTTT. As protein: CASSSIPGRLFF.

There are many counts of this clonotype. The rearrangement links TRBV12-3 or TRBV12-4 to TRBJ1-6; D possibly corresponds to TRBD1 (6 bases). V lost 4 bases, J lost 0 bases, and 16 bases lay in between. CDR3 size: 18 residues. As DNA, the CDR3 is TGTGCCAGCAGTTACCGGGACACCCATAGCTCCTATAATTCACCCCTCCACTTT. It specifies CASSYRDTHSSYNSPLHF.

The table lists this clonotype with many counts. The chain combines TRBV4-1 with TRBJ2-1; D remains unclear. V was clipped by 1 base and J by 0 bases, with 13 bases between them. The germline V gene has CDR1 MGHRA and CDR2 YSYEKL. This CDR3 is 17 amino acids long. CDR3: CASSQVPPPTSYNEQFF. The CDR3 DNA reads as TGCGCCAGCAGCCAAGTGCCCCCTCCTACCTCCTACAATGAGCAGTTCTTC.

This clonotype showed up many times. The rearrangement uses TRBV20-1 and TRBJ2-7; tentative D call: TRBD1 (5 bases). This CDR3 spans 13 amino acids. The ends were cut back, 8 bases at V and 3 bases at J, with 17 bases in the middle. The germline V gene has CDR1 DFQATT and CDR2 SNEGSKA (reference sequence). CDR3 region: CSLQVAGNYEQYF. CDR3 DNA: TGCAGTCTACAGGTCGCAGGGAACTACGAGCAGTACTTC.

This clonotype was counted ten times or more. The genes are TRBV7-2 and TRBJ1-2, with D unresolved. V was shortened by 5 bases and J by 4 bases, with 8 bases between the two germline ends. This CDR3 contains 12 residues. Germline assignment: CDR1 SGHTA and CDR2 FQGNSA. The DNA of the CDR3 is TGTGCCAGCAGCGCCCCAGGCTATGGCTACACCTTC. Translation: CASSAPGYGYTF.

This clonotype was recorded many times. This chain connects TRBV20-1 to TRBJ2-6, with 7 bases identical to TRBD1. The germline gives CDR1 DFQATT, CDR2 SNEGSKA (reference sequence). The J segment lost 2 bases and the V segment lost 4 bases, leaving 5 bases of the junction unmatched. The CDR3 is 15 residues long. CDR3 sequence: CSANPQGAGANVLTF. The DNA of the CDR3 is TGCAGTGCTAATCCCCAGGGGGCTGGGGCCAACGTCCTGACTTTC.

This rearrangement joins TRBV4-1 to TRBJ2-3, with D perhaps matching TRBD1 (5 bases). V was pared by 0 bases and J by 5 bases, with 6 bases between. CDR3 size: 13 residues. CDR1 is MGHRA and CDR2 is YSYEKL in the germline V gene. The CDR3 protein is CASSQETGDTQYF. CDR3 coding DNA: TGCGCCAGCAGCCAAGAAACAGGAGATACGCAGTATTTT.

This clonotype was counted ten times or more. CDR3 in DNA: TGCAGTGCTAGAGATGAATATCAAGAGACCCAGTACTTC. Amino acids: CSARDEYQETQYF. The rearrangement uses TRBV20-1 and TRBJ2-5; D is unresolved. Per the germline V gene, CDR1 is DFQATT and CDR2 is SNEGSKA (reference sequence). The CDR3 spans 13 residues. Trimming took 0 bases from V and 2 from J, leaving 7 bases between them.

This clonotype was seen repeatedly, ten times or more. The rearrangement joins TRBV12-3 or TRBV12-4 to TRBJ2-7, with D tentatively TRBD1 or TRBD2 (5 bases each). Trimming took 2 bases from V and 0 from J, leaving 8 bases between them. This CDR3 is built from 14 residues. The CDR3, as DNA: TGTGCCAGCAGTTTAAGGGACGGCTCCTACGAGCAGTACTTC. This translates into CASSLRDGSYEQYF.

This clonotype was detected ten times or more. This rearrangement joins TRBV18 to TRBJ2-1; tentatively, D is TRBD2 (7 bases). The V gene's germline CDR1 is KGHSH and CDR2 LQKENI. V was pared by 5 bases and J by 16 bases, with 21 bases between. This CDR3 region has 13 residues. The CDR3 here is CASSDLGGGADFF. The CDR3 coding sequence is TGTGCCAGCTCAGACCTAGGGGGGGGCGCGGATTTCTTC.

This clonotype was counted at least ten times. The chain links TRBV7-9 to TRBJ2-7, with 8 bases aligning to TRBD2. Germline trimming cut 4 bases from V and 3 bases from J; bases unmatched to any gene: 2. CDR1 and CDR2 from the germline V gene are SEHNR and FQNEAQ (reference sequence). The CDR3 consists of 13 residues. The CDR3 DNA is TGTGCCAGCAGCTCGCGGGGGGTCTACGAGCAGTACTTC. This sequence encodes CASSSRGVYEQYF.

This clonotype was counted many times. The CDR3 sequence is CASSVEDLAGETQYF. The CDR3 coding sequence is TGTGCCAGCAGCGTAGAGGATCTAGCGGGAGAGACCCAGTACTTC. The gene calls are TRBV9 and TRBJ2-5; 8 bases agree with TRBD2. The CDR3 totals 15 residues. V lost 0 bases and J lost 4; bases outside the gene matches: 5. CDR1 and CDR2 (germline): SGDLS, YYNGEE.

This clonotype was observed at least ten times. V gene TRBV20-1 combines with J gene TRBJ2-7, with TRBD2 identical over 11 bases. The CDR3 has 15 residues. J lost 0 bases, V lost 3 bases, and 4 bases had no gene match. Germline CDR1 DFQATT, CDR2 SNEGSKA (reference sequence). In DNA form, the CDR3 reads TGCAGTGCTAGTCCTAGCGGGAGGTACTCCTACGAGCAGTACTTC. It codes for CSASPSGRYSYEQYF.